This record covers a single T cell receptor (beta chain). Its antigen is currently not known. No base quality information exists; no much larger clone differs at one position. This entry belongs to a study of blood T cell repertoires in COVID-19 (dated by TCRdb to the early 2020s). With regard to the full study: Samples covering the acute and convalescent phases of COVID-19 were provided by collaborators in the United States, Italy and Spain. The material from the prospective study consisted of cDNA or gDNA derived from T cells, B-cell-depleted T cells, or PBMCs. Samples were obtained from the ongoing ImmuneRACE study (first 160 participants) and from 1,254 subjects provided by 6 global collaborators. Where available, HLA class I and class II types were taken from metadata supplied by the sample provider and were not determined by assay-based typing. Deeply sampled blood TCRbeta repertoires from subjects exposed to, actively infected with, or recovered from COVID-19 were included in the dataset. Nearly every sample came with metadata listing a de-identified subject ID, COVID-19 status, age in years and sex. The repertoires were released in a freely available public database intended as a resource for research on the immune response to SARS-CoV-2.

Findings and caveats that apply to the study as a whole: Clinical and demographic metadata were provided uncurated, with the amount varying by source and participant.

CDR1 and CDR2 (SGHTA, FQGNSA) derive from the germline V gene. From the cysteine up to the phenylalanine, the CDR3 has a length of 12 residues. Only CDR3 DNA is held: 36 bases, read in frame from base 1. V loses 8 bases of germline sequence and J loses 6 bases, and the interval between the two ends is 13 bases. TCRbeta CDR3 regions were amplified from genomic DNA by means of the immunoSEQ Assay, a bias-controlled multiplex PCR. Under the source paper's analysis protocol: Within the assay, amplification of reference gene primers was used to estimate how many nucleated cells each sample contained. To quantify the absolute abundance of each unique TCRbeta CDR3 rearrangement, sequence reads were collapsed and filtered. For each sample, productive Simpson clonality was calculated as the square root of Simpson's diversity index over productive rearrangements. The table was pulled from immuneACCESS by TCRdb, which kept in-frame rearrangements only. Such tables lose some clones; where checked, under half of the loss comes from unresolved V genes, and the rest has no known cause. V and J calls and clone size follow that table, whereas D and trimming were derived from the DNA. The sample data list almost 400,000 clones, and around 87% of these were observed just once. 2% to 2.5% of the sample lies in the top ten.

In Seattle, one collaborating source enrolled patients while the infection was active and tracked those patients longitudinally over the course of disease. Collaborating institutions collected whole blood in K2EDTA tubes following their own protocols. For TCRbeta analysis, collaborators shipped samples in one of three forms: frozen whole blood, isolated PBMCs, or DNA extracted from either of those sample types. Sequencing was performed on peripheral blood. The V and J genes are TRBV7-2 and TRBJ2-5; TRBD1 might be the D gene, on 6 matching bases. This TCR was recovered from a woman aged 60-70 years with COVID-19, enrolled during active disease. CDR3 sequence: CASGPRGQTQYF. The base sequence is TGTGCCAGCGGGCCCAGGGGTCAGACCCAGTACTTC.